Listed below are T cell receptor beta chains from one sample, sequenced in a study of cytomegalovirus exposure and HLA in healthy donors. The repertoire was sequenced with immunoSEQ multiplex PCR; TCRdb's copy has only in-frame clones and lacks some. The sample lists 150,000 or so clones; 82% were seen once. What was sequenced was PBMCs. Source of these receptors: a man between 25 and 39 years old in good health and CMV-seropositive. CDR3s include the opening cysteine and the closing phenylalanine or tryptophan. D genes are given only for firm matches. Part of the rows lack a size; the others show once, few, many or a class for expanded clones.

TRBV7-6,once,TRBJ2-7,TRBD1,TGTGCCAGCAGCGGGCCGGGACAGAACTACGAGCAGTACTTC,CASSGPGQNYEQYF
TRBV30,-,TRBJ1-5,-,TGTGCCTGGAGCCTCACAGGAACGAATCAGCCCCAGCATTTT,CAWSLTGTNQPQHF
TRBV28,-,TRBJ2-4,-,TGTGCCAGCAGTTTACCAGACAGAGCCAAAAACATTCAGTACTTC,CASSLPDRAKNIQYF
TRBV7-2,-,TRBJ2-6,-,TGTGCCAGCAGCCGTGGTACGGGGTCTGGGGCCAACGTCCTGACTTTC,CASSRGTGSGANVLTF
TRBV7-9,-,TRBJ2-1,-,TGTGCCAGCAGCCAAGACTGGAGCTCCTACAATGAGCAGTTCTTC,CASSQDWSSYNEQFF
TRBV6-6,-,TRBJ1-1,-,TGTGCCAGCAGTTATGTAGGTAGCGCTGAAGCTTTCTTT,CASSYVGSAEAFF
TRBV27,-,TRBJ2-7,-,TGTGCCAGCAAGATAAGCGAACCCTACGAGCAGTACTTC,CASKISEPYEQYF
TRBV5-1,-,TRBJ2-7,TRBD1,TGCGCCAGCAGCGGGGACAGGGGCCACGAGCAGTACTTC,CASSGDRGHEQYF
TRBV28,-,TRBJ1-3,-,TGTGCCAGCAGTCCCCCGGACATTTCTGATGGAAACACCATATATTTT,CASSPPDISDGNTIYF
TRBV11-2,-,TRBJ2-1,TRBD2,TGTGCCAGCAGCTTAGGATCATGGGGGGCACTAGCGGGGGGTGAGCAGTTCTTC,CASSLGSWGALAGGEQFF
TRBV7-2,-,TRBJ1-2,-,TGTGCCAGCAGCTTTGGACAGACCTATGGCTACACCTTC,CASSFGQTYGYTF
TRBV25-1,-,TRBJ2-7,-,TGTGCCAGCAGTGACGGTGCGGACGAGCAGTACTTC,CASSDGADEQYF
TRBV30,once,TRBJ1-1,-,TGTGCCTGGAGTGCCCAGGGAGGCACTGAAGCTTTCTTT,CAWSAQGGTEAFF
TRBV2,-,TRBJ2-7,-,TGTGCCAGCAGTGACGGGCAGGGTAACTACGAGCAGTACTTC,CASSDGQGNYEQYF
TRBV6-5,-,TRBJ2-7,-,TGTGCCAGCACTGGGGCAGACTACGAGCAGTACTTC,CASTGADYEQYF
TRBV5-3,-,TRBJ2-3,-,TGTGCCAGAGCTGTGAAGGAGGGCCTTAAAAGCACAGATACGCAGTATTTT,CARAVKEGLKSTDTQYF
TRBV5-1,-,TRBJ2-1,TRBD2,TGCGCCAGCAGCTTCGGACTAGCGGGGGGGCCTGAGCAGTTCTTC,CASSFGLAGGPEQFF
TRBV7-2,-,TRBJ1-2,-,TGTGCCAGCAGCTCTACTGCGGGCTACACCTTC,CASSSTAGYTF
TRBV11-2,once,TRBJ2-1,TRBD2,TGTGCCAGCAGCCCCAGGGTAGCGGGAGGGCCTTTTGTTTATGAGCAGTTCTTC,CASSPRVAGGPFVYEQFF
TRBV5-1,-,TRBJ2-1,TRBD2,TGCGCCAGCAGCTTTGGGGGACTAGCTGCCAATGAGCAGTTCTTC,CASSFGGLAANEQFF
TRBV5-1,-,TRBJ1-4,-,TGCGCCTCTCGGACAACAACTAATGAAAAACTGTTTTTT,CASRTTTNEKLFF
TRBV7-9,-,TRBJ1-5,TRBD1,TGTTCCAGCAGCTACCAATACTCACAGGGGGAGAAGGGTCAGCCCCAGCATTTT,CSSSYQYSQGEKGQPQHF
TRBV6-6,few,TRBJ1-1,-,TGTGCCAGCAGTTACGGAGGAACTGAAGCTTTCTTT,CASSYGGTEAFF
TRBV5-1,-,TRBJ2-3,-,TGCGCCAGCAGCTTGGCGGGAGAAGATACGCAGTATTTT,CASSLAGEDTQYF
TRBV7-9,-,TRBJ2-3,-,TGTGCCAGCAGCTTACGAGATATGGATTGGCGAGGAGTAGATACGCAGTATTTT,CASSLRDMDWRGVDTQYF
TRBV4-3,-,TRBJ2-7,-,TGCGCCAGCAGCAGCGGGTCGGACTACGAGCAGTACTTC,CASSSGSDYEQYF
TRBV5-1,-,TRBJ1-6,-,TGCGCCAGCAGCCCTTCGGTGCGCTCCTATAATTCACCCCTCCACTTT,CASSPSVRSYNSPLHF
TRBV29-1,-,TRBJ2-7,-,TGCAGCGGGCGGGTTAAGGACGAGCAGTACTTC,CSGRVKDEQYF
TRBV5-4,few,TRBJ2-6,TRBD2,TGTGCCAGCAGCCCACCCCGCGCGGGACTAGCGGGGGGTGGGGCCAACGTCCTGACTTTC,CASSPPRAGLAGGGANVLTF
TRBV5-6,-,TRBJ2-1,-,TGTGCCAGCAGCTTGCGACAGGTGACGATAAATGAGCAGTTCTTC,CASSLRQVTINEQFF
TRBV29-1,-,TRBJ2-1,-,TGCAGCGTGGGGGGACAGCTCTCCTACAATGAGCAGTTCTTC,CSVGGQLSYNEQFF
TRBV4-1,-,TRBJ1-6,-,TGCGCCAGCAGCCAAGATCGCGACAGTTATAATTCACCCCTCCACTTT,CASSQDRDSYNSPLHF
TRBV18,-,TRBJ1-1,-,TGTGCCAGCTCACCACCGGGCCAGGGTGAAGCTTTCTTT,CASSPPGQGEAFF
TRBV6-1,-,TRBJ2-2,-,TGTGCCAGCAGTGAAGAGGGGTCGAACACCGGGGAGCTGTTTTTT,CASSEEGSNTGELFF
TRBV5-1,-,TRBJ1-1,-,TGCGCCAGCTCCCCTCGGAGAAACACTGAAGCTTTCTTT,CASSPRRNTEAFF
TRBV6-5,-,TRBJ2-1,TRBD1,TGTGCCAGCAGTTATGACAGGGCTCCGTTCAATGAGCAGTTCTTC,CASSYDRAPFNEQFF
TRBV4-3,-,TRBJ2-5,-,TGCGCCAGCAGCCAAGGTGTAAGCACCGAGACCCAGTACTTC,CASSQGVSTETQYF
TRBV27,few,TRBJ2-3,-,TGTGCCACCCCGGAGTGCACAGATACGCAGTATTTT,CATPECTDTQYF
TRBV28,-,TRBJ2-2,TRBD1,TGTGCCAGCAGCACTGGACAGGGGGATAGCGGGGAGCTGTTTTTT,CASSTGQGDSGELFF
TRBV25-1,-,TRBJ1-3,-,TGTGCCAGCAGTGAATGGGGGCTTGGGGGAAACACCATATATTTT,CASSEWGLGGNTIYF
TRBV18,-,TRBJ2-7,-,TGTGCCAGCTCACCATCGAGGGACGAGCAGTACTTC,CASSPSRDEQYF
TRBV2,once,TRBJ2-1,TRBD2,TGTGCCAGCAGGGGGGGAGTGACTAGCGGGAGGGGTGAGCAGTTCTTC,CASRGGVTSGRGEQFF
TRBV6-5,-,TRBJ2-2,TRBD1,TGTGCCAGCAGTTATGGGGGACAGGGATTCGCCGGGGAGCTGTTTTTT,CASSYGGQGFAGELFF